A selection of T cell receptor beta chains follows, all from one sample in a study of T cells in Graves' hyperthyroidism and ophthalmopathy. In TCRdb, the multiplex PCR reads were re-called with MiXCR into one record per CDR3 protein. The data show around 100,000 distinct CDR3 sequences, approximately 48% seen once. Sequenced input: blood. The receptors derive from a man between 40 and 49 years old with Graves' hyperthyroidism. CDR3s include the opening cysteine and the closing phenylalanine or tryptophan. D genes are given only for firm matches. Clone size is given for some rows only: seen once, a few or many times, or a class if the clone is expanded.

j_gene	abundance	v_gene	d_gene	CDR3nt	CDR3aa
TRBJ2-7	.	TRBV20-1	.	TGCAGTGCTAGAGCTCTGGCGGGCGAGCAGTACTTC	CSARALAGEQYF
TRBJ2-5	many	TRBV15	.	TGTGCCACCAAGCAGAGGGGGGAAGAGGGGGAGACCCAGTACTTC	CATKQRGEEGETQYF
TRBJ2-7	.	TRBV7-2	TRBD2	TGTGCCAGCAGCTCATATAGCGGGATCCCCCACGAGCAGTACTTC	CASSSYSGIPHEQYF
TRBJ1-5	many	TRBV7-2	.	TGTGCCAGCAGCTTACAGGGCCGGCCCCAGCATTTT	CASSLQGRPQHF
TRBJ1-2	many	TRBV6-1	.	TGTGCCAGCAGTGAGAAGGGGTATGGCTACACCTTC	CASSEKGYGYTF
TRBJ2-7	many	TRBV2	.	TGTGCCAGCAGGGGAGACAGAGTTAGCTCCTACGAGCAGTACTTC	CASRGDRVSSYEQYF
TRBJ2-3	.	TRBV9	.	TGTGCCAGCAGCGAAACAGGAGATACGCAGTATTTT	CASSETGDTQYF
TRBJ2-1	many	TRBV14	.	TGTGCCAGCAGCCAAGTTAGCAGAAATGAGCAGTTCTTC	CASSQVSRNEQFF
TRBJ2-7	many	TRBV19	TRBD2	TGTGCCAGTAGTCGGGAGGCAACCTACGAGCAGTACTTC	CASSREATYEQYF
TRBJ2-7	.	TRBV7-9	.	TGTGCCAGCAGCGTAGATCGGGACACGGACTCCTACGAGCAGTACTTC	CASSVDRDTDSYEQYF
TRBJ2-6	.	TRBV12-3/TRBV12-4	TRBD1	TGTGCCAGCAGTACCGGGACAGGGGGCTTTGGGGCCAACGTCCTGACTTTC	CASSTGTGGFGANVLTF
TRBJ2-5	.	TRBV4-2	.	TGTGCCAGCAGCCTCTGGGGGCAAGAGACCCAGTACTTC	CASSLWGQETQYF
TRBJ2-7	.	TRBV5-1	.	TGCGCCTCGACAGGAGAGGGCGAGCAGTACTTC	CASTGEGEQYF
TRBJ2-7	.	TRBV2	TRBD2	TGTGCCAGCAGTGAGCCTGTCGGGAGGCCCCACTCCTACGAGCAGTACTTC	CASSEPVGRPHSYEQYF
TRBJ2-2	many	TRBV7-2	.	TGTGCCAGCAGTTTCGGACGAGCGAACACCGGGGAGCTGTTTTTT	CASSFGRANTGELFF
TRBJ2-1	many	TRBV7-9	.	TGTGCCAGCAGCGACCCTCTAGCCGCCTACAATGAGCAGTTCTTC	CASSDPLAAYNEQFF
TRBJ1-5	.	TRBV2	TRBD1	TGTGCCAGCAGTACTGGCCGGACAGGGTGCAATCAGCCCCATCATTTT	CASSTGRTGCNQPHHF
TRBJ2-7	once	TRBV7-8	.	TGTGCCAGCAGCCCACCTAGGAATCCCTACGAGCAGTACTTC	CASSPPRNPYEQYF
TRBJ2-7	.	TRBV5-4	TRBD2	TGTGCCAGCAACTTTAGTAGCGGGACGGTCTACGAGCAGTACTTC	CASNFSSGTVYEQYF
TRBJ1-1	many	TRBV5-1	TRBD1	TGCGCCAGCAGCCAGGACAGGGGTCGAGCTTTCTTT	CASSQDRGRAFF
TRBJ1-2	.	TRBV15	TRBD1	TGTGCCACCAGCAGACAGAACAGGGGCGGCTACACCTTC	CATSRQNRGGYTF
TRBJ2-1	once	TRBV30	TRBD2	TGTGCCTGGAGTGTAACCCTAGCGGGCTACTCCTACAATGAGCAGTTCTTC	CAWSVTLAGYSYNEQFF
TRBJ2-3	few	TRBV7-2	.	TGTGCCAGCAGGTCCGGGGGGCGGGCCAGCACAGATACGCAGTATTTT	CASRSGGRASTDTQYF
TRBJ2-7	many	TRBV24-1	TRBD2	TGTGCCACCGGCCTTGGACTAGCGGTGAGCTCCTACGAGCAGTACTTC	CATGLGLAVSSYEQYF
TRBJ2-7	many	TRBV7-7	.	TGTGCTAGCAGCTTCAGACACGGGACCCTCTACGAGCAGTACTTC	CASSFRHGTLYEQYF
TRBJ1-4	.	TRBV28	.	TGTGCCAGCAGTTCACCCCGGGACGGAGGCGAAAAACTGTTTTTT	CASSSPRDGGEKLFF
TRBJ2-1	many	TRBV9	TRBD1	TGTGCCAGCAGCGTAGGGACAGGGGTTGGTAATGAGCAGTTCTTC	CASSVGTGVGNEQFF
TRBJ1-2	many	TRBV29-1	TRBD1	TGCAGCGCCGTGACAGGGGATGGCTACACCTTC	CSAVTGDGYTF
TRBJ1-4	.	TRBV7-9	.	TGTGCCCGACGGACTCCCGGAACCGAAAAACTGTTTTTT	CARRTPGTEKLFF